This T cell receptor (beta chain) emerged from a study of beta chain features in type 1 diabetes. The study's findings and limits: All four CD4+ subsets of Type 1 diabetes patients contained TCRB CDR3s that were moderately but significantly shorter.

There are a few counts of this clone. Its specificity is not known. Expressed TCRB transcripts were sequenced after all isolated RNA was converted to cDNA. Using immunoSEQ multiplex PCR, the repertoire was profiled, and TCRdb retains in-frame clones only, with some absent. The data show about 360,000 clones, around an eighth seen once. With 4 bases clipped from V and 1 base from J, the junction kept 13 bases outside the gene matches. This CDR3 comprises 17 residues. Germline V lookup: CDR1 SQVTM, CDR2 ANQGSEA. J is TRBJ2-3 and V is TRBV29-1; 8 nucleotides agree with TRBD2. The specimen was naive CD4+ T cells from blood. The clonotype originates from a woman aged 18-29 years with type 1 diabetes. The CDR3 is CSVGPRLAIPGTDTQYF. The CDR3, as DNA: TGCAGCGTTGGACCTCGACTAGCGATCCCTGGCACAGATACGCAGTATTTT.